Below are 27 T cell receptor beta chains sequenced from a single sample in a study of blood T cells in healthy people across ages. The second PCR ran 7 to 11 cycles with a sample-barcoded 5' primer and J-beta primers. Using its own MiXCR run on the 5' RACE reads, TCRdb lists one record per CDR3 protein. This sample has fewer than 1.5 million distinct CDR3 sequences, with around 39% found just once. The sequenced sample was blood. The receptors come from a woman under 30 in good health.

This rearrangement joins TRBV6-1 to TRBJ1-2; tentatively, D is TRBD1 (5 bases). Deletions cut 0 bases from V and 4 bases from J, with 9 bases between. The germline V gene encodes CDR1 MNHNS and CDR2 SASEGT. This CDR3 region has 14 residues. CDR3 nucleotide sequence: TGTGCCAGCAGTGAAGCGTGGGGGTCCTATGGCTACACCTTC. Amino acid sequence: CASSEAWGSYGYTF.

This clonotype was counted once. The rearrangement uses TRBV4-2 and TRBJ2-6; D not resolved. Germline assignment: CDR1 LGHNA and CDR2 YNFKEQ. The ends were cut back, 1 base at V and 0 bases at J, with 16 bases in the middle. CDR3 length: 19 residues. The CDR3 DNA sequence: TGTGCCAGCAGCCAAGGGGGTTTTGGACCAGACTCTGGGGCCAACGTCCTGACTTTC. This encodes CASSQGGFGPDSGANVLTF.

CDR3 nucleotide sequence: TGTGCCAGCAGCCTCCTGGACCGTGCTCTTAGGGTAAATGAGCAGTTCTTC. Translation: CASSLLDRALRVNEQFF. The V gene is TRBV9, the J gene TRBJ2-1; D gene uncertain. Deletions cut 4 bases from V and 7 bases from J, with 24 bases between. The CDR3 is made up of 17 amino acids. Per the germline V gene, CDR1 is SGDLS and CDR2 is YYNGEE.

The chain links TRBV7-9 to TRBJ1-2, with 7 bases fitting TRBD1. The germline V gene has CDR1 SEHNR and CDR2 FQNEAQ (reference sequence). CDR3 length equals 13 residues. V shed 6 bases and J 2 bases; nucleotides not matched to a gene: 3. The CDR3 DNA reads TGTGCCAGCAGGCAGGGACAGAACTATGGCTACACCTTC. As protein: CASRQGQNYGYTF.

This chain uses TRBV11-2 with TRBJ2-3, with 9 bases identical to TRBD1. The CDR3 contains 16 residues. Trimming cost V 6 bases and J 3 bases; bases outside gene matches: 10. Germline loops: CDR1 SGHAT, CDR2 FQNNGV. Here the CDR3 DNA reads TGTGCCAGCAGAAACGACGGGACAGGGAAAACAGATACGCAGTATTTT. It yields the protein CASRNDGTGKTDTQYF.

J is TRBJ2-3 and V is TRBV5-1, with 7 bases that match TRBD2. Germline CDR1 SGHRS, CDR2 YFSETQ. This CDR3 has 16 amino acids. Germline trimming cut 4 bases from V and 1 base from J; bases unmatched to any gene: 9. The CDR3 nucleotides are TGCGCCAGCAGCCCCTCTGGCGGGGGTGGCACAGATACGCAGTATTTT. Its translation is CASSPSGGGGTDTQYF.

This clonotype was detected only a few times. J is TRBJ2-7 and V is TRBV5-7; 10 nucleotides match TRBD2. TRBV5-7 is assigned to the ORF class and has an uncertain function. The CDR3 runs 14 residues. The J segment lost 4 bases and the V segment lost 1 base, leaving 2 bases of the junction unmatched. In DNA form, the CDR3 reads TGTGCCAGCAGCTTGACTAGCGGGGAGTACGAGCAGTACTTC. This encodes CASSLTSGEYEQYF.

The V call is TRBV2, the J call TRBJ2-1; 10 bases fit TRBD1. V dropped 5 bases and J dropped 7; count of bases not matched to a gene: 5. CDR1 and CDR2 from the germline V gene are SNHLY and FYNNEI. The CDR3 is 14 amino acids. CDR3 nucleotide sequence: TGTGCCAGCAGTCCGGGACAGGGGCGGAATGAGCAGTTCTTC. Translating gives CASSPGQGRNEQFF.

The CDR3 sequence is CASSYGAYREEAFF. In DNA, the CDR3 is TGTGCCAGCAGTTACGGCGCCTATCGGGAAGAAGCTTTCTTT. V usage is TRBV6-5 and J usage is TRBJ1-1; no reliable D call. Germline V gene lookup returns CDR1 MNHEY and CDR2 SVGAGI. The CDR3 is 14 amino acids. V was trimmed by 2 bases and J by 8 bases, leaving 15 bases between them.

The chain recombines TRBV29-1 with TRBJ2-5, with 9 bases matching TRBD2. Near its end, the DNA agrees better with TRBJ2-7, so the J call may be wrong. CDR3 length: 12 residues. Germline V gene data show CDR1 as SQVTM and CDR2 as ANQGSEA. The CDR3, as DNA: TGCAGCGCCGGGACTAGCCTGGGCGAGCAGTACTTC. It encodes CSAGTSLGEQYF.

V and J are TRBV20-1 and TRBJ2-5, with D tentatively TRBD2 (5 bases). Germline CDR1 and CDR2: DFQATT and SNEGSKA (reference sequence). The V end was cut by 3 bases, the J end by 11 bases, with 28 bases between. This CDR3 has 16 amino acids. CDR3: CSAREWAGRGDNEQYF. The CDR3 bases are TGCAGTGCTAGGGAGTGGGCGGGTAGAGGTGACAATGAGCAGTACTTC.

The chain combines TRBV4-1 with TRBJ2-3; weak D call: TRBD2 (5 bases). This CDR3 comprises 16 residues. V was trimmed by 1 base and J by 5 bases, leaving 16 bases between them. The V gene's germline CDR1 is MGHRA and CDR2 YSYEKL. The CDR3 sequence is CASSQGAGIRVDTQYF. CDR3 bases: TGCGCCAGCAGCCAAGGGGCGGGCATTAGAGTAGATACGCAGTATTTT.

This clonotype came up a few times. The gene calls are TRBV2 and TRBJ2-7; no clear D. Germline V lookup: CDR1 SNHLY, CDR2 FYNNEI. Trimming stripped 7 bases from V and 0 bases from J, with 16 bases between. The CDR3 spans 15 residues. CDR3 bases: TGTGCCAGCATGTATGTGGCGGAGATCTCCTACGAGCAGTACTTC. Amino acid sequence: CASMYVAEISYEQYF.

This clonotype has just a few counts. The chain has TRBV6-1 and TRBJ2-7; D remains unclear. This CDR3 region has 13 residues. Trimming pared 4 bases from V and 1 base from J, leaving 8 bases between. Germline CDR1 reads MNHNS; CDR2 reads SASEGT. The CDR3 loop reads CASSVEQSYEQYF. Written as DNA, the CDR3 is TGTGCCAGCAGTGTGGAACAGTCCTACGAGCAGTACTTC.

CDR3 DNA: TGCGCCAGCAGCTTTAGTCGGGGGGATGAAAAACTGTTTTTT. Its translation: CASSFSRGDEKLFF. The V and J genes are TRBV5-1 and TRBJ1-4; D may be TRBD1 (5 bases). The CDR3 contains 14 residues. Trimming left V 2 bases short and J 6 bases short, with 11 bases between. Per the germline V gene, CDR1 is SGHRS and CDR2 is YFSETQ.

The genes are TRBV7-2 and TRBJ1-6, with 7 nucleotides matching TRBD1. The CDR3 loop spans 16 amino acids. The germline V gene has CDR1 SGHTA and CDR2 FQGNSA. With 4 bases clipped from V and 7 bases from J, the junction kept 10 bases outside the gene matches. This chain's CDR3 is CASSYDDRVGNSPLHF. In DNA, the CDR3 is TGTGCCAGCAGCTATGATGACAGGGTGGGCAATTCACCCCTCCACTTT.

The chain employs TRBV20-1 and TRBJ2-1; D uncertain. Germline CDR1 is DFQATT and CDR2 is SNEGSKA (reference sequence). The CDR3 runs to 12 residues. Trimming removed 2 bases at V and 5 bases at J, with 7 bases between. The CDR3 nucleotides read TGCAGTGCTAGAAGGTCTCACAATGAGCAGTTCTTC. Protein product: CSARRSHNEQFF.

In this sample, this clonotype turned up a few times. The chain has TRBV27 and TRBJ2-7, with 13 bases matching TRBD2. Trimming at V came to 5 bases and at J to 3 bases, leaving 13 bases not matched to a gene. From germline, CDR1 is MNHEY and CDR2 SMNVEV (reference sequence). CDR3 length: 18 residues. The chain's CDR3 is CASSPPGLAGSANYEQYF. The CDR3 region has the DNA TGTGCCAGCAGTCCCCCGGGACTAGCGGGATCGGCGAACTACGAGCAGTACTTC.

This clonotype has at least ten counts. V gene TRBV9 combines with J gene TRBJ2-1; 7 positions agree with TRBD1. CDR3 size: 15 residues. Germline CDR1 is SGDLS and CDR2 is YYNGEE. Unmatched junction bases numbered 9, after V lost 3 bases and J lost 6 bases. Written as DNA, the CDR3 is TGTGCCAGCAGCGGACGACAGGGCGGATCCAATGAGCAGTTCTTC. Translation gives CASSGRQGGSNEQFF.

This clonotype occurred a few times. The chain employs TRBV12-3 or TRBV12-4 and TRBJ1-5, with D possibly TRBD1 on 5 matching bases. V dropped 6 bases and J dropped 0 bases, with 12 bases sitting between them. The CDR3 loop spans 15 amino acids. The CDR3 region is CASRDGGSSNQPQHF. The CDR3 coding sequence is TGTGCCAGCAGGGACGGGGGTTCTAGCAATCAGCCCCAGCATTTT.

The chain is built from TRBV20-1 and TRBJ2-2; tentatively, D is TRBD2 (7 bases). The CDR3 has 18 residues. Trimming took off 5 bases at V and 2 bases at J, with 24 bases between the two ends. Germline V lookup: CDR1 DFQATT, CDR2 SNEGSKA (reference sequence). CDR3 loop: CSAGGFGGGAFNTGELFF. The CDR3 DNA is TGCAGTGCTGGCGGGTTCGGTGGGGGGGCCTTTAACACCGGGGAGCTGTTTTTT.

The V and J genes are TRBV6-5 and TRBJ2-1; D gene ambiguous. The V end lost 1 base, the J end lost 1 base, and 11 bases lay between the germline ends. The CDR3 covers 16 residues. Germline assignment: CDR1 MNHEY and CDR2 SVGAGI. In DNA, the CDR3 is TGTGCCAGCAGTTACTGGAGATCCAGGTCCTACAATGAGCAGTTCTTC. Translated: CASSYWRSRSYNEQFF.

Turning to this clonotype: An end of the junction does not agree with germline; a read error may underlie this. V is TRBV29-1 and J is TRBJ2-1, with D tentatively TRBD1 (5 bases). The CDR3 loop spans 16 amino acids. CDR1 is SQVTM, CDR2 ANQGSEA, per germline. CDR3 amino acids: CSVEDKGLSSYNEQFF. As DNA, the CDR3 is TGCAGCGTTGAAGATAAGGGGCTAAGCTCCTACAATGAGCAGTTCTTT.

In regard to this clonotype: No conserved phenylalanine or tryptophan ends this CDR3, so it is likely a read error. V usage is TRBV4-1 and J usage is TRBJ1-1; no clear D. Germline V gene lookup returns CDR1 MGHRA and CDR2 YSYEKL. Trimming removed 2 bases at V and 0 bases at J, with 1 base between. The CDR3 is made up of 12 amino acids. CDR3 sequence reads: CASSQLNTEAFL. CDR3 nucleotides: TGCGCCAGCAGCCAACTGAACACTGAAGCTTTCCTT.

The sample holds a few counts of this clonotype. The DNA for the CDR3 is TGTGCCAGCAGCTCAAGGACTAGCGGGGGGGCTACAGATACGCAGTATTTT. It is translated as CASSSRTSGGATDTQYF. V usage is TRBV9 and J usage is TRBJ2-3; 15 positions match TRBD2. V gave up 4 bases and J gave up 3 bases; unmatched junction bases: 6. The CDR3 is 17 amino acids. The germline V gene has CDR1 SGDLS and CDR2 YYNGEE. Combining the CDR3 with reference TRBV9 and TRBJ2-3 gives the whole variable domain DSGVTQTPKHLITATGQRVTLRCSPRSGDLSVYWYQQSLDQGLQFLIQYYNGEERAKGNILERFSAQQFPDLHSELNLSSLELGDSALYFCASSSRTSGGATDTQYFGPGTRLTVL.

The chain uses TRBV20-1 and TRBJ1-1; a weak D match, TRBD1 (6 bases). Trimming left V 6 bases short and J 1 base short, with 12 bases between. The CDR3 has 13 amino acids. Per the germline V gene, CDR1 is DFQATT and CDR2 is SNEGSKA (reference sequence). CDR3 nucleotide sequence: TGCAGTGCACCCCCGGGACAGAACACTGAAGCTTTCTTT. This encodes CSAPPGQNTEAFF.

Only a few counts were recorded for this clonotype. The chain has TRBV20-1 and TRBJ2-1; the D is unclear. The CDR3 spans 12 residues. V was shortened by 3 bases and J by 3 bases, with 6 bases between the two germline ends. CDR1 and CDR2 (germline): DFQATT, SNEGSKA (reference sequence). The CDR3 bases are TGCAGTGCTAGGAAGAACTACAATGAGCAGTTCTTC. This gives the protein CSARKNYNEQFF.